This entry concerns a single T cell receptor beta chain. TCRdb re-analysed the 5' RACE reads in MiXCR, keeping a single row per CDR3 protein. This table has about 360,000 distinct CDR3 sequences, roughly 20% appearing once. The data were taken from a study of CD8 T cells in ankylosing spondylitis. Trimming cost V 0 bases and J 4 bases, with 9 bases left between them. The CDR3 runs to 14 residues. Sequencing was performed on blood, either unsorted or a sorted T cell fraction (not recorded which). This receptor was obtained from a male donor with ankylosing spondylitis or in good health (not recorded which). The chain combines TRBV12-3 or TRBV12-4 with TRBJ1-2; D remains ambiguous. The CDR3 reads CASSLAMSTYGYTF. In nucleotides, the CDR3 is TGTGCCAGCAGTTTAGCCATGTCCACCTATGGCTACACCTTC.